Listed here are 8 T cell receptor beta chains from one sample, sequenced in a study of cytomegalovirus exposure and HLA in healthy donors. Use of 60 Vbeta and 13 Jbeta primers characterized the PCR. Here immunoSEQ multiplex PCR was the method, and the copy in TCRdb shows in-frame clones only, minus some. The data contain 120,000 to 150,000 clones, about 78% of them singletons. Specimen: PBMCs. The receptors were gathered from a man aged 35-49 years in good health and CMV-seropositive.

The rearrangement links TRBV4-1 to TRBJ1-1; D is uncertain. This CDR3 has 14 residues. V was clipped by 1 base and J by 5 bases, with 11 bases between them. The germline CDR1 and CDR2 sequences are MGHRA and YSYEKL. CDR3 residues: CASSQVGVLTEAFF. The CDR3 DNA sequence: TGCGCCAGCAGCCAAGTCGGGGTATTGACTGAAGCTTTCTTT.

V and J are TRBV7-9 and TRBJ1-1, with D perhaps matching TRBD1 (6 bases). The CDR3 spans 14 residues. The V gene's germline CDR1 is SEHNR and CDR2 FQNEAQ (reference sequence). V shed 3 bases and J shed 1 base, with 9 bases lying between them. The CDR3 coding sequence is TGTGCCAGCAGCTTTGGGGGGGCGAACACTGAAGCTTTCTTT. Residues: CASSFGGANTEAFF.

The rearrangement uses TRBV6-5 and TRBJ2-7; TRBD1 agrees at 8 bases. Germline loops: CDR1 MNHEY, CDR2 SVGAGI. Trimming removed 6 bases from V and 6 bases from J; junction bases left unmatched: 10. This CDR3 has 14 residues. The CDR3 loop reads CASSLDRVVREQYF. In DNA, the CDR3 is TGTGCCAGCAGCCTGGACAGGGTGGTTCGCGAGCAGTACTTC.

This clone appeared a few times. The chain joins TRBV5-6 to TRBJ1-4; the D is unclear. The ends were cut back, 1 base at V and 0 bases at J, with 10 bases in the middle. CDR3 length equals 16 residues. The germline CDR1 and CDR2 sequences are SGHDT and YYEEEE. In DNA, the CDR3 is TGTGCCAGCAGCTTGTCTGAGGGCGCAACTAATGAAAAACTGTTTTTT. Translating it yields CASSLSEGATNEKLFF.

This clone was picked up one time. CDR3 nucleotides: TGTGCCATCAGTGAGTGGGGAGGGAACTATGGCTACACCTTC. This gives the protein CAISEWGGNYGYTF. The chain joins TRBV10-3 to TRBJ1-2; no definite D call. V was trimmed by 1 base and J by 2 bases, leaving 8 bases between them. In germline, CDR1 is ENHRY, CDR2 SYGVKD. This CDR3 has 14 amino acids.

The chain joins TRBV5-4 to TRBJ2-5; 8 bases fit TRBD2. Losses at the gene ends were 3 bases for V and 1 base for J; bases not matched to a gene: 2. This CDR3 is 14 amino acids long. Germline V CDR1 and CDR2: SGHNT, YYREEE (reference sequence). CDR3 in DNA: TGTGCCAGCAGCTCGGGAGGGATCCAAGAGACCCAGTACTTC. It yields the protein CASSSGGIQETQYF.

This sequence joins TRBV5-6 and TRBJ2-7; D uncertain. Germline values: CDR1 SGHDT, CDR2 YYEEEE. Trimming left V 1 base short and J 2 bases short, with 10 bases between. CDR3 length: 14 amino acids. The CDR3 protein is CASSLFIRAYEQYF. The CDR3 nucleotides are TGTGCCAGCAGCTTGTTTATACGAGCCTACGAGCAGTACTTC.

The chain has TRBV30 and TRBJ2-5, with 10 bases lining up with TRBD1. TRBJ2-7 matches the DNA end more closely, so the J call is doubtful. CDR3 length equals 14 residues. Per germline, CDR1 GTSNPN and CDR2 SVGIG (reference sequence). In DNA form, the CDR3 reads TGTGCCTTCGACCGGGACAGGGGCTCCTACGAGCAGTACTTC. Amino acids: CAFDRDRGSYEQYF.